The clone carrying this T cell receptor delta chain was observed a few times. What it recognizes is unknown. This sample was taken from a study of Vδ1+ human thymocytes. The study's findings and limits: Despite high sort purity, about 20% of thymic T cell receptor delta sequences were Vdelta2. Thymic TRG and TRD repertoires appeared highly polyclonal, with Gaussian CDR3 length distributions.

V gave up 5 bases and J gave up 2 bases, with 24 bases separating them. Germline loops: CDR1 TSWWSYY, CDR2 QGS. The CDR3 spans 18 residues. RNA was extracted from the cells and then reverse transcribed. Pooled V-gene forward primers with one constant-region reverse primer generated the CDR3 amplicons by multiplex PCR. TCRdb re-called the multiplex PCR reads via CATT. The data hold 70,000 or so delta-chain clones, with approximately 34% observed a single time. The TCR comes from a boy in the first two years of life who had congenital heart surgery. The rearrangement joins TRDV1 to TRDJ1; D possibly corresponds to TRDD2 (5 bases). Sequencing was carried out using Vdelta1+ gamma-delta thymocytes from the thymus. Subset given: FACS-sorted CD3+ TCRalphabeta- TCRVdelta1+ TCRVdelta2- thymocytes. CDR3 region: CALGNSPLFLLRTDKLIF. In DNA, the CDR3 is TGTGCTCTTGGGAACTCTCCACTATTCCTGCTCCGAACCGATAAACTCATCTTT.